The sample holds a few counts of the clone carrying this T cell receptor (beta chain). Its specificity is not known. The record originates from a study of beta chain features in type 1 diabetes. The overall study: Cells sorted and examined across all samples totaled 107,917,701.

The sequenced template was cDNA made from the entire isolated RNA. Each sample of naive, central memory or regulatory T cells had, on average, around 4 million reads. The method was immunoSEQ multiplex PCR; TCRdb's version includes in-frame clones alone and lacks a portion of them. The sample shows around 320,000 clones, about 14% of them seen only once. Study-wide findings and caveats: The naive, central memory and Treg TCRB repertoires looked more alike in patients than they did in healthy donors. cDNA-based sequencing might over-represent cells highly expressing TCR.

The clonotype comes from a man in his thirties or forties in good health. The sequenced sample consisted of central memory CD4+ T cells from blood.

The CDR3 spells CASSLPGGRTYGYTF. The CDR3 bases are TGTGCCAGCAGCCTCCCGGGAGGCAGGACGTATGGCTACACCTTC. This chain uses TRBV7-9 with TRBJ1-2; D is undetermined. The germline CDR1 and CDR2 sequences are SEHNR and FQNEAQ (reference sequence). CDR3 length equals 15 residues. The V end was cut by 5 bases, the J end by 5 bases, with 18 bases between. Based on the CDR3 plus reference TRBV7-9 and TRBJ1-2, the full variable domain is DTGVSQNPRHKITKRGQNVTFRCDPISEHNRLYWYRQTLGQGPEFLTYFQNEAQLEKSRLLSDRFSAERPKGSFSTLEIQRTEQGDSAMYLCASSLPGGRTYGYTFGSGTRLTVV.